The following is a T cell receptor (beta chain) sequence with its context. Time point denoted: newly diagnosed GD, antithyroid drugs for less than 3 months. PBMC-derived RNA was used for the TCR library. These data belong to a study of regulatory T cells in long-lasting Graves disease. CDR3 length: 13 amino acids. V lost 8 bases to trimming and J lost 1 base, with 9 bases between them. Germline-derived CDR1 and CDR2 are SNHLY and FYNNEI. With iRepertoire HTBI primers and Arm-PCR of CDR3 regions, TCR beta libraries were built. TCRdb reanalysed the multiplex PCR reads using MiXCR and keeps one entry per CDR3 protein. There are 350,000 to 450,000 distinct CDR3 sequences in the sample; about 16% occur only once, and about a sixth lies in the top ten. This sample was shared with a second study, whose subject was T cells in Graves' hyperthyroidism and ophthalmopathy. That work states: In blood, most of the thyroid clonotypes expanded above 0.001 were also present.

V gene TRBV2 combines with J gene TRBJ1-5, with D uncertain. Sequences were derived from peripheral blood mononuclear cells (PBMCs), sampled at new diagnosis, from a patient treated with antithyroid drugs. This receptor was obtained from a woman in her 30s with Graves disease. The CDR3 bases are TGTGCCAGCCGGAGGGAGAGCAATCAGCCCCAGCATTTT. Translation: CASRRESNQPQHF.